This T cell receptor beta chain appears in the sequencing data of a study of vaccination and CD4 T cells after COVID-19. Treatment meaning: roughly 10-day PBMC culture with coronavirus spike peptide pools or control peptides (ViraFEST assay). In this sample, this clonotype turned up a few times. The antigen is undetermined. Germline loops: CDR1 SEHNR, CDR2 FQNEAQ (reference sequence). The CDR3 spans 19 residues. The V end was cut by 2 bases, the J end by 7 bases, with 30 bases between. The Oncomine TCR Beta short-read assay was applied to DNA of cultured CD4+ T cells. A single record per CDR3 protein comes from TCRdb applying MiXCR to the PCR reads. Among 15,000 to 20,000 distinct CDR3 sequences listed, about 67% were seen once.

The V gene is TRBV7-9, the J gene TRBJ2-7, with D perhaps being TRBD1 or TRBD2 (6 bases each). This clonotype was obtained from a human donor who had recovered from COVID-19. The source material was CD4+ T cells from blood, cultured in vitro. The CDR3 protein is CASSLRGGSGASRAGEQYF. The CDR3 coding sequence is TGTGCCAGCAGCTTACGAGGGGGTTCTGGGGCCTCTCGCGCGGGGGAGCAGTACTTC.